The clone carrying this TCR beta chain was seen at least ten times. What it binds is unknown. A much bigger clone sits one base away, suggesting this may be a read error. TCRB libraries came from RNA via three nested multiplex PCR rounds. A C-beta primer primed TCRB cDNA from about 0.45 ug RNA. MiXCR was run by TCRdb on the multiplex PCR reads, yielding one entry per CDR3 protein. Here the sample spans roughly 10,000 distinct CDR3 sequences, roughly 70% being singletons. The CDR3 covers 12 residues. V was clipped by 7 bases and J by 8 bases, with 11 bases between them. This specimen belongs to a study of tumor-infiltrating lymphocytes in glioblastoma multiforme. The study, taken as a whole, reports: The T cells in this sample were not sorted into functional subsets. Clone frequencies may be distorted by unequal TCR transcripts per cell.

The sample was brain tumor tissue. V usage is TRBV12-3 or TRBV12-4 and J usage is TRBJ1-4; D not certain. This TCR derives from a male donor with glioblastoma. The CDR3 coding sequence is TGTGCCAGCAAGGAAGGTGTCGAAAAACTGTTTTTT. This sequence encodes CASKEGVEKLFF.